This passage covers 11 T cell receptor beta chains from one sample sequenced in a study of cytomegalovirus exposure and HLA in healthy donors. Measured with immunoSEQ multiplex PCR; TCRdb has only the in-frame clones, and not every one. The table records 250,000 to 400,000 clones, roughly 88% of them present only once. Sequencing was done on a sample of PBMCs. These receptor sequences come from a young man in good health and CMV-seronegative.

The chain has TRBV4-3 and TRBJ1-2; 7 bases match TRBD1. The trim removed 5 bases at V and 11 bases at J, leaving 11 bases unmatched. This CDR3 contains 13 residues. The V gene's germline CDR1 is LGHNA and CDR2 YSLEER. CDR3 coding DNA: TGCGCCAGCAGCACTCGGACAGGCTGGGGGTACACCTTC. Translation: CASSTRTGWGYTF.

The chain is built from TRBV10-3 and TRBJ2-5; 12 bases map to TRBD2. With 3 bases clipped from V and 1 base from J, the junction kept 6 bases outside the gene matches. Germline lookup yields CDR1 ENHRY and CDR2 SYGVKD. This CDR3 has 17 amino acids. The CDR3 DNA sequence: TGTGCCATCAGTGAACTAGCGGGGGGTTTAATCCAAGAGACCCAGTACTTC. Translating it yields CAISELAGGLIQETQYF.

The CDR3 DNA reads as TGTGCCAGCAGCCCCCGGCAGTCGCGGAATGAGCAGTTCTTC. Translation: CASSPRQSRNEQFF. V gene TRBV13 combines with J gene TRBJ2-1; D not resolved. The germline gives CDR1 PRHDT, CDR2 FYEKMQ (reference sequence). Trimming pared 5 bases from V and 7 bases from J, leaving 15 bases between. The CDR3 has 14 amino acids.

This clone has ten or more counts. The V call is TRBV11-2, the J call TRBJ1-6, with TRBD1 matching over 8 bases. V gave up 3 bases and J gave up 1 base; unmatched junction bases: 2. The CDR3 runs to 16 residues. The V gene's germline CDR1 is SGHAT and CDR2 FQNNGV. For the CDR3, the DNA is TGTGCCAGCAGCTTTCAGGGGGCATCCTATAATTCACCCCTCCACTTT. It encodes CASSFQGASYNSPLHF.

The chain is built from TRBV7-8 and TRBJ2-1, with TRBD1 as a possible D gene (5 bases). V was cut by 1 base and J by 6 bases, with 16 bases left in between. The germline gives CDR1 SGHVS, CDR2 FQNEAQ. The CDR3 extends over 16 amino acids. The CDR3 DNA sequence: TGTGCCAGCAGCTTAGGCCATAGGGGCCGAGGCAATGAGCAGTTCTTC. Amino acids: CASSLGHRGRGNEQFF.

This sequence joins TRBV6-1 and TRBJ2-7, with D maybe TRBD2 (5 bases). CDR3 length equals 13 residues. Germline V gives CDR1 MNHNS, CDR2 SASEGT. V was clipped by 10 bases and J by 4 bases, with 17 bases between them. CDR3 in DNA: TGTGCCATTCACGACTTGAAGCGGTACGAGCAGTACTTC. It is translated as CAIHDLKRYEQYF.

The V and J genes are TRBV7-6 and TRBJ2-3, with 16 bases fitting TRBD2. This CDR3 is 18 amino acids long. CDR1 is SGHVS, CDR2 FNYEAQ, per germline. Trimming removed 4 bases from V and 4 bases from J; junction bases left unmatched: 8. CDR3 coding DNA: TGTGCCAGCAGCTCGGGACTAGCGGGGGGGCCCGGCGCAGATACGCAGTATTTT. This encodes CASSSGLAGGPGADTQYF. The complete variable domain, with remaining parts taken from reference TRBV7-6 and TRBJ2-3, reads GAGVSQSPRYKVTKRGQDVALRCDPISGHVSLYWYRQALGQGPEFLTYFNYEAQQDKSGLPNDRFSAERPEGSISTLTIQRTEQRDSAMYRCASSSGLAGGPGADTQYFGPGTRLTVL.

The chain recombines TRBV11-2 with TRBJ2-1; unclear D gene. V was clipped by 2 bases and J by 9 bases, with 14 bases between them. The germline gives CDR1 SGHAT, CDR2 FQNNGV. CDR3 size: 14 residues. The CDR3: CASSLSQLAVEQFF. As DNA, the CDR3 is TGTGCCAGCAGCTTAAGTCAATTGGCTGTTGAGCAGTTCTTC.

The rearrangement uses TRBV27 and TRBJ1-5; D gene ambiguous. This CDR3 region has 14 residues. The germline V and J ends were trimmed by 0 bases and 1 base, with 4 bases remaining between them. The germline V gene encodes CDR1 MNHEY and CDR2 SMNVEV (reference sequence). CDR3 region: CASSLSRSNQPQHF. CDR3 nucleotides: TGTGCCAGCAGTTTATCCAGGAGCAATCAGCCCCAGCATTTT.

The V gene is TRBV5-4, the J gene TRBJ1-3, with D hard to call. This CDR3 is built from 13 residues. V was pared by 9 bases and J by 2 bases, with 12 bases between. CDR1 and CDR2 from the germline V gene are SGHNT and YYREEE (reference sequence). The CDR3 loop is CAIASTPGNTIYF. The CDR3 DNA follows: TGTGCCATAGCATCGACCCCTGGAAACACCATATATTTT.

In this sample, this clone turned up a few times. The rearrangement joins TRBV18 to TRBJ1-3; 8 bases agree with TRBD1. Looked up from germline, CDR1 is KGHSH and CDR2 is LQKENI. The CDR3 extends over 15 amino acids. V lost 3 bases and J lost 2; bases outside the gene matches: 3. This chain's CDR3 is CASSPQGAAGNTIYF. The CDR3 nucleotides read TGTGCCAGCTCACCCCAGGGGGCGGCTGGAAACACCATATATTTT.